This passage covers 30 T cell receptor beta chains from one sample sequenced in a study of T cell repertoires in ileal Crohn's disease. The data were produced by immunoSEQ multiplex PCR, yet TCRdb's version contains in-frame clones alone and is incomplete. Of roughly 30,000 clones in the sample, around three quarters were seen once. Specimen: ileal tissue. Source of these receptors: an adult with Crohn's disease.

The chain is built from TRBV5-1 and TRBJ2-1; TRBD2 aligns across 8 bases. With 4 bases clipped from V and 3 bases from J, the junction kept 9 bases outside the gene matches. Germline V CDR1 and CDR2: SGHRS, YFSETQ. CDR3 length: 16 amino acids. CDR3 coding DNA: TGCGCCAGCAGCCAAATAGCGGGACAACACTACAATGAGCAGTTCTTC. Translated: CASSQIAGQHYNEQFF.

This chain connects TRBV29-1 to TRBJ2-5, with a weak D call TRBD1 (6 bases). The V and J ends lost 5 bases and 5 bases respectively, with 12 bases between them. The CDR3 totals 12 residues. In germline, CDR1 is SQVTM, CDR2 ANQGSEA. The CDR3 DNA follows: TGCAGCGTTTATGGGGGCGTGGAGACCCAGTACTTC. Translated: CSVYGGVETQYF.

This clone was seen more than once but under ten times. The chain is built from TRBV2 and TRBJ2-7; the match to TRBD2 covers 13 bases. This CDR3 spans 15 amino acids. Per the germline V gene, CDR1 is SNHLY and CDR2 is FYNNEI. Trimming at V came to 3 bases and at J to 6 bases, leaving 5 bases not matched to a gene. CDR3 bases: TGTGCCAGCAGTGATACTAGCGGGGGGGCAGTCGAGCAGTACTTC. This codes for CASSDTSGGAVEQYF. The whole variable domain, remainder taken from reference TRBV2 and TRBJ2-7, is EPEVTQTPSHQVTQMGQEVILRCVPISNHLYFYWYRQILGQKVEFLVSFYNNEISEKSEIFDDQFSVERPDGSNFTLKIRSTKLEDSAMYFCASSDTSGGAVEQYFGPGTRLTVT.

This clone appeared once. V is TRBV30 and J is TRBJ1-3, with a possible D match to TRBD1 (5 bases). The CDR3 length is 17 residues. Germline-derived CDR1 and CDR2 are GTSNPN and SVGIG (reference sequence). Trimming cost V 7 bases and J 1 base, with 23 bases left between them. CDR3 in amino acids: CASYLPGTHKSGNTIYF. The CDR3 DNA reads TGTGCCTCTTATCTACCCGGGACTCACAAATCTGGAAACACCATATATTTT.

A single count supports this clone. The chain has TRBV18 and TRBJ1-6, with TRBD1 matching 7 bases. Germline lookup yields CDR1 KGHSH and CDR2 LQKENI. The junction had 0 bases not matched to a gene; V was cut back by 1 base and J by 6 bases. CDR3 size: 14 residues. The chain's CDR3 is CASSPQGANSPLHF. In nucleotides, the CDR3 is TGTGCCAGCTCACCACAGGGGGCTAATTCACCCCTCCACTTT.

V usage is TRBV30 and J usage is TRBJ1-1; D may be TRBD1 (5 bases). Trimming pared 3 bases from V and 4 bases from J, leaving 12 bases between. The CDR3 consists of 13 residues. Germline V gene sequence: CDR1 GTSNPN, CDR2 SVGIG (reference sequence). The CDR3 loop is CAWRGFGGTEAFF. CDR3 coding DNA: TGTGCCTGGAGGGGGTTCGGGGGCACTGAAGCTTTCTTT.

The CDR3 DNA is TGTGCCAGCAGCCCGGGGACTACCCTGACAGATACGCAGTATTTT. Translated: CASSPGTTLTDTQYF. The V call is TRBV5-4, the J call TRBJ2-3; 7 bases are shared with TRBD2. V gave up 4 bases and J gave up 3 bases; unmatched junction bases: 8. The CDR3 has 15 amino acids. Germline CDR1 reads SGHNT; CDR2 reads YYREEE (reference sequence).

The genes are TRBV5-3 and TRBJ2-3; D is unclear. TRBV5-3 is sorted into the ORF group, with uncertain function. Between the trimmed V and J ends, which lost 3 bases and 1 base, there was a span of 3 bases. The CDR3 consists of 12 residues. CDR3 sequence: CARSSCTDTQYF. CDR3 nucleotides: TGTGCCAGAAGCTCCTGCACAGATACGCAGTATTTT.

The chain uses TRBV5-1 and TRBJ2-5, with TRBD1 identical over 9 bases. The J call is doubtful: the DNA matches TRBJ2-7 better. The germline V gene has CDR1 SGHRS and CDR2 YFSETQ. The CDR3 runs to 17 residues. The CDR3 bases are TGCGCCAGCAGCTTGGTCGGTCCCGGGACAGGGCCCTACGAGCAGTACTTC. This codes for CASSLVGPGTGPYEQYF.

This clone was seen only a few times. This sequence joins TRBV29-1 and TRBJ1-3; the D gene is possibly TRBD1 (5 bases). V lost 2 bases to trimming and J lost 4 bases, with 12 bases between them. The CDR3 extends over 14 amino acids. The germline V gene has CDR1 SQVTM and CDR2 ANQGSEA. The CDR3 region has the DNA TGCAGCGTTGAATTGGGGGGAAAAGGAAACACCATATATTTT. It yields the protein CSVELGGKGNTIYF.

Only one count was recorded for this clone. This chain uses TRBV6-5 with TRBJ2-7; 7 bases align to TRBD2. Germline CDR1 and CDR2: MNHEY and SVGAGI. The CDR3 is 14 residues long. The J segment lost 2 bases and the V segment lost 8 bases, leaving 9 bases of the junction unmatched. The CDR3 sequence: CASFSRGRAYEQYF. CDR3 sequence (DNA): TGTGCCAGCTTCTCCCGGGGGAGGGCCTACGAGCAGTACTTC.

This chain links TRBV6-5 with TRBJ1-5, with D tentatively TRBD1 (5 bases). The germline V gene has CDR1 MNHEY and CDR2 SVGAGI. The CDR3 spans 16 residues. Trimming stripped 4 bases from V and 7 bases from J, with 20 bases between. CDR3 DNA sequence: TGTGCCAGCAGTTCCTACCGCGGGGGGTCGTTCCAGCCCCAGCATTTT. It translates to CASSSYRGGSFQPQHF.

This chain links TRBV7-2 with TRBJ2-3, with D possibly being TRBD1 (5 bases). V was shortened by 1 base and J by 2 bases, with 13 bases between the two germline ends. The CDR3 sequence is 16 residues long. The germline CDR1 and CDR2 sequences are SGHTA and FQGNSA. The CDR3 loop reads CASSLDSGAATDTQYF. In nucleotides, the CDR3 is TGTGCCAGCAGCTTAGATAGTGGGGCGGCCACAGATACGCAGTATTTT.

This clone was observed a single time. Other DNA sequences in this sample translate to the same CDR3. The chain combines TRBV9 with TRBJ2-5; 13 nucleotides match TRBD2. This CDR3 comprises 16 residues. V lost 0 bases to trimming and J lost 4 bases; unmatched junction nucleotides: 3. Germline V CDR1 and CDR2: SGDLS, YYNGEE. The CDR3 nucleotides read TGTGCCAGCAGCGTAGGGGGACTAGCGGGGCGAGAGACCCAGTACTTC. The encoded protein is CASSVGGLAGRETQYF.

This chain connects TRBV27 to TRBJ2-4; TRBD1 matches at 8 bases. V was clipped by 7 bases and J by 6 bases; unmatched bases: 14. This CDR3 contains 16 residues. CDR1 and CDR2 from the germline V gene are MNHEY and SMNVEV (reference sequence). CDR3 loop: CASTSSDRAEGNIQYF. Written as DNA, the CDR3 is TGTGCCAGCACCTCCTCGGACAGGGCTGAGGGAAACATTCAGTACTTC.

The chain combines TRBV4-2 with TRBJ1-2; D is ambiguous. Germline V gene sequence: CDR1 LGHNA, CDR2 YNFKEQ. CDR3 length: 15 amino acids. The ends were cut back, 0 bases at V and 7 bases at J, with 15 bases in the middle. The CDR3 nucleotides read TGTGCCAGCAGCCAAGACTTGGCGGCGGTGGGTGGCTACACCTTC. As protein: CASSQDLAAVGGYTF.

The rearrangement uses TRBV7-9 and TRBJ2-7, with no clear D. Germline assignment: CDR1 SEHNR and CDR2 FQNEAQ (reference sequence). This CDR3 comprises 13 residues. V dropped 5 bases and J dropped 0 bases, with 8 bases sitting between them. The CDR3 nucleotides read TGTGCCAGCAGCACCCCAGGCTCCTACGAGCAGTACTTC. Protein: CASSTPGSYEQYF.

V gene TRBV7-3 combines with J gene TRBJ1-1, with D tentatively TRBD1 (6 bases). This CDR3 comprises 13 residues. Germline V gene data show CDR1 as SGHTA and CDR2 as FQGTGA. Trimming cost V 5 bases and J 3 bases, with 10 bases left between them. The CDR3 spells CASSRQVDTEAFF. The DNA of the CDR3 is TGTGCCAGCAGCCGACAGGTAGACACTGAAGCTTTCTTT.

A remark on this clone: Other nucleotide sequences in the sample specify the same CDR3. The chain joins TRBV5-1 to TRBJ2-1; maybe TRBD1 (6 bases). V lost 0 bases and J 4 bases, leaving 11 bases between the germline ends. This CDR3 has 15 residues. Germline V gives CDR1 SGHRS, CDR2 YFSETQ. CDR3 nucleotides: TGCGCCAGCAGCTTGGAGGGTACAGGGTACAATGAGCAGTTCTTC. This sequence encodes CASSLEGTGYNEQFF.

The chain carries TRBV7-9 and TRBJ1-2, with 7 nucleotides matching TRBD1. The CDR3 has 15 amino acids. The germline V gene encodes CDR1 SEHNR and CDR2 FQNEAQ (reference sequence). V lost 5 bases to trimming and J lost 4 bases; unmatched junction nucleotides: 10. This CDR3 reads CASSPFPDRFYGYTF. The CDR3 nucleotides are TGTGCCAGCAGCCCTTTCCCGGACAGGTTCTATGGCTACACCTTC.

The V call is TRBV5-1, the J call TRBJ1-2; 7 nucleotides agree with TRBD1. From germline, CDR1 is SGHRS and CDR2 YFSETQ. V shed 4 bases, J shed 6 bases, and the junction held 12 bases outside the gene matches. The length of the CDR3 is 15 residues. The DNA of the CDR3 is TGCGCCAGCAGCGTACAGGCAGGGGGGTATGATGGCTACACCTTC. Translation gives CASSVQAGGYDGYTF.

This rearrangement joins TRBV29-1 to TRBJ2-5, with a possible D match to TRBD1 (5 bases). The germline V and J ends were trimmed by 4 bases and 5 bases, with 11 bases remaining between them. In germline, CDR1 is SQVTM, CDR2 ANQGSEA. There are 12 residues in the CDR3. The CDR3 spells CSVAQDGETQYF. The CDR3 region has the DNA TGCAGCGTTGCACAGGATGGCGAGACCCAGTACTTC.

The gene calls are TRBV5-1 and TRBJ1-2; D is ambiguous. This CDR3 region has 13 residues. CDR1 SGHRS and CDR2 YFSETQ come from the germline V gene. Trimming removed 3 bases from V and 3 bases from J, with 9 bases in between. CDR3 DNA sequence: TGCGCCAGCAGCTACAGCCCCCACTATGGCTACACCTTC. As protein: CASSYSPHYGYTF.

This clone has just one count. V gene TRBV4-3 combines with J gene TRBJ2-1; D is possibly TRBD2 (5 bases). V was trimmed by 0 bases and J by 8 bases, leaving 11 bases between them. CDR1 and CDR2 from the germline V gene are LGHNA and YSLEER. CDR3 length: 14 amino acids. CDR3 amino acids: CASSQDIRRDEQFF. CDR3 bases: TGCGCCAGCAGCCAAGATATTAGGCGGGATGAGCAGTTCTTC.

The chain has TRBV9 and TRBJ1-2; tentatively, D is TRBD1 (6 bases). In germline, CDR1 is SGDLS, CDR2 YYNGEE. The CDR3 contains 13 residues. Trimming removed 4 bases at V and 4 bases at J, with 11 bases between. The CDR3 sequence is CASSNTGTYGYTF. CDR3 sequence (DNA): TGTGCCAGCAGCAATACAGGGACCTATGGCTACACCTTC.

Of note for this clone: The junction shows a germline mismatch at one end, possibly a read error. This same CDR3 is encoded by further DNA sequences in the sample. The rearrangement joins TRBV4-3 to TRBJ2-2, with 8 bases matching TRBD1. The germline gives CDR1 LGHNA, CDR2 YSLEER. This CDR3 region has 16 residues. CDR3 residues: CASSQIRQGYTGELFF. CDR3 nucleotide sequence: TGCGCCAGCAGCCAAATTCGACAGGGGTACACCGGAGAGCTGTTTTTT.

This clone was detected only a few times. The chain links TRBV6-6 to TRBJ1-1; the D is unclear. CDR1 is MNHNY, CDR2 SVGAGI, per germline (reference sequence). Trimming left V 5 bases short and J 4 bases short, with 14 bases between. CDR3 length equals 14 residues. CDR3 loop: CASSRVTGITEAFF. CDR3 nucleotides: TGTGCCAGCAGTAGAGTAACGGGGATCACTGAAGCTTTCTTT.

The J gene is TRBJ1-3, the V gene TRBV30; D unresolved. V was trimmed by 1 base and J by 0 bases, leaving 10 bases between them. The germline V gene has CDR1 GTSNPN and CDR2 SVGIG (reference sequence). This CDR3 is 15 amino acids long. The CDR3 coding sequence is TGTGCCTGGAGTGGGTCGACGGGCTCTGGAAACACCATATATTTT. The encoded protein is CAWSGSTGSGNTIYF.

The rearrangement uses TRBV4-1 and TRBJ2-7, with TRBD2 identical over 13 bases. V gave up 4 bases and J gave up 2 bases; unmatched junction bases: 5. The CDR3 consists of 16 residues. The germline V gene encodes CDR1 MGHRA and CDR2 YSYEKL. CDR3 nucleotides: TGCGCCAGCAGCCCGATCGGACTAGCGGGAGCCTACGAGCAGTACTTC. This codes for CASSPIGLAGAYEQYF.

The V call is TRBV18, the J call TRBJ1-3; unclear D gene. This CDR3 has 13 residues. The V end lost 5 bases, the J end lost 0 bases, and 5 bases lay between the germline ends. The V gene's germline CDR1 is KGHSH and CDR2 LQKENI. The chain's CDR3 is CASSLDSGNTIYF. CDR3 DNA sequence: TGTGCCAGCTCATTAGACTCTGGAAACACCATATATTTT.